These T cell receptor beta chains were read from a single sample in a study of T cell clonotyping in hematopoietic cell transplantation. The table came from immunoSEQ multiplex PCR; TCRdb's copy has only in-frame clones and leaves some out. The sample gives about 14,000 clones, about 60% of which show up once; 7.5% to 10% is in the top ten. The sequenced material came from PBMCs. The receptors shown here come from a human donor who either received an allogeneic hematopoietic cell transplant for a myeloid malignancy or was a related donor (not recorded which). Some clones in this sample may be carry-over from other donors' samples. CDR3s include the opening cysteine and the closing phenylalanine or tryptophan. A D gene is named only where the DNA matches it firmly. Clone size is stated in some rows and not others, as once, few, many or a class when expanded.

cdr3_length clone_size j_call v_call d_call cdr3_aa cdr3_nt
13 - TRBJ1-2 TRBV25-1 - CASSHSYIGGYTF TGTGCCAGCAGTCATTCTTACATAGGTGGCTACACCTTC
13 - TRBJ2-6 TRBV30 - CAWSGARANVLTF TGTGCCTGGAGTGGGGCACGGGCCAACGTCCTGACTTTC
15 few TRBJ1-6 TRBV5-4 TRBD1 CASSALQGRNSPLHF TGTGCCAGCAGCGCCTTACAGGGGAGGAATTCACCCCTCCACTTT
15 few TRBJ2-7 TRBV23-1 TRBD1 CASSKLRDRGSEQYF TGCGCCAGCAGCAAGCTAAGGGACAGGGGATCCGAGCAGTACTTC
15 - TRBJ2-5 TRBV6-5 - CASSPGSLPEETQYF TGTGCCAGCAGTCCAGGATCTCTTCCGGAAGAGACCCAGTACTTC
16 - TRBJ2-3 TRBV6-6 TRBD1 CASSWGQISSTDTQYF TGTGCCAGCAGTTGGGGACAGATATCTAGCACAGATACGCAGTATTTT
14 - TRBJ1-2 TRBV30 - CAWSPQGDYYGYTF TGTGCCTGGAGTCCGCAAGGGGACTACTATGGCTACACCTTC
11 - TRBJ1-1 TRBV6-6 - CASSYRQEAFF TGTGCCAGCAGTTACCGCCAGGAAGCTTTCTTT
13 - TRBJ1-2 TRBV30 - CAWRVAGASGYTF TGTGCCTGGAGGGTAGCGGGGGCGTCCGGCTACACCTTC
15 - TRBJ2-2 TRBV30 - CAWRARTANTGELFF TGCGCCTGGAGGGCCCGGACAGCGAACACCGGGGAGCTGTTTTTT
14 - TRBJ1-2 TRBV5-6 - CASSLVGENYGYTF TGTGCCAGCAGCTTGGTAGGCGAAAACTATGGCTACACCTTC
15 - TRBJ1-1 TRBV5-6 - CASSLDAGEGTEAFF TGTGCCAGCAGCTTGGATGCAGGGGAGGGCACTGAAGCTTTCTTT
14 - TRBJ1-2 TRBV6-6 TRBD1 CASSWDRGGYGYTF TGTGCCAGCAGTTGGGACAGGGGGGGCTATGGCTACACCTTC
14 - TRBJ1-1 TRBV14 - CASSLVQSDTEAFF TGTGCCAGCAGCCTCGTACAGTCCGACACTGAAGCTTTCTTT
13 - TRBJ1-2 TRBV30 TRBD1 CAWSAQGDYGYTF TGTGCCTGGAGTGCACAGGGGGACTATGGCTACACCTTC
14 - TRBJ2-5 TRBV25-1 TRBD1 CASSTGVAQETQYF TGTGCCAGCAGCACAGGGGTCGCCCAAGAGACCCAGTACTTC